These 27 T cell receptor beta chains came from one sample sequenced in a study of human T cells and chemical hapten exposure. Via MiXCR, TCRdb re-called the RACE reads, giving one row per CDR3 protein. Here the sample spans 75,000 to 95,000 distinct CDR3 sequences, 10% to 15% being singletons. Described time point: patch test 1, 2 weeks after DPC sensitization. Described treatment: therapeutic diphenylcyclopropenone sensitization with weekly scalp DPC. The sample in question was whole blood, obtained in connection with sensitization to the hapten diphenylcyclopropenone (DPC). The receptors derive from a woman aged 60-75 years with alopecia areata. Some clones in this sample may be carry-over from other donors' samples.

This clonotype was picked up many times. The J gene is TRBJ2-3, the V gene TRBV20-1; D is undetermined. Trimming stripped 0 bases from V and 0 bases from J, with 7 bases between. The CDR3 has 14 residues. Germline CDR1 DFQATT, CDR2 SNEGSKA (reference sequence). The CDR3 sequence: CSARDPTSTDTQYF. In nucleotides, the CDR3 is TGCAGTGCTAGAGACCCAACTAGCACAGATACGCAGTATTTT.

The genes are TRBV12-3 or TRBV12-4 and TRBJ2-5, with D possibly being TRBD1 (5 bases). This CDR3 comprises 13 residues. V was cut by 3 bases and J by 1 base, with 6 bases left in between. CDR3 in DNA: TGTGCCAGCAGTTTGACAGTCCAAGAGACCCAGTACTTC. Translated, it gives CASSLTVQETQYF.

This clonotype showed up just a few times. The gene calls are TRBV5-1 and TRBJ1-2; D gene ambiguous. Trimming shortened V by 2 bases and J by 2 bases, and 7 bases separated the two germline ends. The CDR3 totals 13 residues. Looked up from germline, CDR1 is SGHRS and CDR2 is YFSETQ. The CDR3 spells CASSFEHNYGYTF. CDR3 in DNA: TGCGCCAGCAGCTTTGAACACAACTATGGCTACACCTTC.

This clonotype has a count of ten or more. J is TRBJ1-3 and V is TRBV18; no firm D call. CDR3 size: 16 residues. The germline CDR1 and CDR2 sequences are KGHSH and LQKENI. Trimming stripped 3 bases from V and 2 bases from J, with 14 bases between. CDR3 protein: CASSPTGLTPGNTIYF. The CDR3 DNA is TGTGCCAGCTCACCCACCGGGCTTACCCCTGGAAACACCATATATTTT.

The genes are TRBV5-4 and TRBJ1-1; 7 bases align to TRBD1. Trimming removed 4 bases from V and 0 bases from J; junction bases left unmatched: 3. The CDR3 contains 14 residues. CDR1 and CDR2 (germline): SGHNT, YYREEE (reference sequence). CDR3 in amino acids: CASSKGQMNTEAFF. DNA for the CDR3: TGTGCCAGCAGCAAGGGACAGATGAACACTGAAGCTTTCTTT.

This chain connects TRBV11-2 to TRBJ2-4, with D uncertain. The CDR3 length is 12 residues. The germline V and J ends were trimmed by 4 bases and 15 bases, with 16 bases remaining between them. Germline CDR1 SGHAT, CDR2 FQNNGV. Here the CDR3 DNA reads TGTGCCAGCAGCTCCGACCCTCATCCAAGGTACTTC. It is translated as CASSSDPHPRYF.

There are a few counts of this clonotype. This rearrangement joins TRBV6-1 to TRBJ1-6; tentative D call: TRBD1 (6 bases). Germline CDR1 reads MNHNS; CDR2 reads SASEGT. This CDR3 region has 15 residues. V lost 4 bases and J lost 4, with 11 bases in between. DNA for the CDR3: TGTGCCAGCAGTGGCAGGACAGCTTATAATTCACCCCTCCACTTT. Its protein product is CASSGRTAYNSPLHF.

This clonotype has only a few counts. This rearrangement joins TRBV29-1 to TRBJ2-5; D uncertain. The ends were cut back, 8 bases at V and 3 bases at J, with 13 bases in the middle. The V gene's germline CDR1 is SQVTM and CDR2 ANQGSEA. The CDR3 is 12 amino acids. CDR3 DNA sequence: TGCAGCATATCCGAGGCAGAAGAGACCCAGTACTTC. It is translated as CSISEAEETQYF.

Many counts were recorded for this clonotype. This chain joins TRBV11-2 and TRBJ2-7, with D possibly being TRBD2 (6 bases). V was trimmed by 3 bases and J by 0 bases, leaving 9 bases between them. Germline CDR1 reads SGHAT; CDR2 reads FQNNGV. This CDR3 is built from 14 residues. CDR3 nucleotide sequence: TGTGCCAGCAGCTTCAGCGGGTCCTCCTACGAGCAGTACTTC. Translated, it gives CASSFSGSSYEQYF.

This clonotype was seen repeatedly, ten times or more. The chain combines TRBV7-9 with TRBJ2-5, with no clear D. Germline CDR1 and CDR2: SEHNR and FQNEAQ (reference sequence). The V and J ends lost 0 bases and 7 bases respectively, with 9 bases between them. CDR3 size: 13 residues. CDR3 nucleotide sequence: TGTGCCAGCAGCTTAGCGCAAGCCGGGACCCAGTACTTC. This translates into CASSLAQAGTQYF.

This clonotype appeared many times. The CDR3 DNA follows: TGTGCCAGCTCACCATCCGGGGCATTCAACACAGATACGCAGTATTTT. Translating gives CASSPSGAFNTDTQYF. This chain joins TRBV18 and TRBJ2-3; D might be TRBD1 or TRBD2, each matching 5 bases. The CDR3 has 16 residues. Looked up from germline, CDR1 is KGHSH and CDR2 is LQKENI. Deletions cut 2 bases from V and 2 bases from J, with 14 bases between.

This clonotype was seen repeatedly, ten times or more. The chain employs TRBV3-1 and TRBJ1-1; D is unclear. CDR3 length equals 14 residues. Germline V gene lookup returns CDR1 LGHDT and CDR2 YNNKEL (reference sequence). V lost 4 bases and J 5 bases, leaving 14 bases between the germline ends. The chain's CDR3 is CASSPGRTTTEAFF. As DNA, the CDR3 is TGTGCCAGCAGCCCTGGGCGGACGACAACTGAAGCTTTCTTT.

This clonotype showed up many times. This rearrangement joins TRBV18 to TRBJ1-2; no firm D call. Germline assignment: CDR1 KGHSH and CDR2 LQKENI. The CDR3 extends over 14 amino acids. V lost 0 bases, J lost 6 bases, and 11 bases lay in between. Written as DNA, the CDR3 is TGTGCCAGCTCACCACCCGGAACTAAACATGGCTACACCTTC. Its protein product is CASSPPGTKHGYTF. Drawing the rest from reference TRBV18 and TRBJ1-2, the complete variable domain is NAGVMQNPRHLVRRRGQEARLRCSPMKGHSHVYWYRQLPEEGLKFMVYLQKENIIDESGMPKERFSAEFPKEGPSILRIQQVVRGDSAAYFCASSPPGTKHGYTFGSGTRLTVV.

This clonotype was picked up many times. The V call is TRBV2, the J call TRBJ2-1; TRBD2 agrees at 13 bases. Germline V gene data show CDR1 as SNHLY and CDR2 as FYNNEI. The CDR3 spans 17 residues. Trimming removed 2 bases from V and 9 bases from J; junction bases left unmatched: 10. In DNA form, the CDR3 reads TGTGCCAGCAGTGAAACCCACCCACTAGCGGGGGGGCCTGAGCAGTTCTTC. It translates to CASSETHPLAGGPEQFF. The whole variable domain, filled in from reference TRBV2 and TRBJ2-1, reads EPEVTQTPSHQVTQMGQEVILRCVPISNHLYFYWYRQILGQKVEFLVSFYNNEISEKSEIFDDQFSVERPDGSNFTLKIRSTKLEDSAMYFCASSETHPLAGGPEQFFGPGTRLTVL.

The rearrangement links TRBV3-1 to TRBJ2-7; D is undetermined. Germline values: CDR1 LGHDT, CDR2 YNNKEL (reference sequence). The CDR3 runs to 14 residues. V gave up 0 bases and J gave up 1 base, with 7 bases separating them. The CDR3 DNA is TGTGCCAGCAGCCAAGAACCCCGGTCCTACGAGCAGTACTTC. Protein: CASSQEPRSYEQYF.

The chain uses TRBV5-4 and TRBJ2-3; tentative D call: TRBD2 (6 bases). Germline V lookup: CDR1 SGHNT, CDR2 YYREEE (reference sequence). The CDR3 length is 18 residues. The V end lost 4 bases, the J end lost 1 base, and 22 bases lay between the germline ends. The CDR3 DNA reads TGTGCCAGCAGCCCGGCCCCGACTAGAGCGGATCGCACAGATACGCAGTATTTT. It specifies CASSPAPTRADRTDTQYF.

The sample holds many counts of this clonotype. This chain links TRBV4-1 with TRBJ2-5; 7 bases line up with TRBD1. In germline, CDR1 is MGHRA, CDR2 YSYEKL. CDR3 size: 15 residues. Trimming at V came to 0 bases and at J to 4 bases, leaving 5 bases not matched to a gene. CDR3 protein: CASSQDGNRGETQYF. The CDR3 region has the DNA TGCGCCAGCAGCCAAGATGGTAACAGGGGAGAGACCCAGTACTTC.

The V call is TRBV7-9, the J call TRBJ1-1; TRBD1 matches 10 bases. Looked up from germline, CDR1 is SEHNR and CDR2 is FQNEAQ (reference sequence). CDR3 length equals 18 residues. Unmatched junction bases numbered 9, after V lost 2 bases and J lost 0 bases. The chain's CDR3 is CASSLWTGGFFMNTEAFF. In nucleotides, the CDR3 is TGTGCCAGCAGCTTATGGACAGGGGGTTTCTTTATGAACACTGAAGCTTTCTTT.

The chain couples TRBV21-1 to TRBJ2-3; whether TRBD1, the table's D call, matches the DNA was not checked. TRBV21-1 is designated a pseudogene. The CDR3 has 15 amino acids. The DNA of the CDR3 is TGTGCCAGCAGCAAAGTTCCCTGCACCACAGATACGCAGTATTTT. This codes for CASSKVPCTTDTQYF.

Of note for this clonotype: A much larger clonotype is one base distant, so this may be a read error. This chain uses TRBV6-6 with TRBJ1-2; D not certain. The germline gives CDR1 MNHNY, CDR2 SVGAGI (reference sequence). The CDR3 totals 12 residues. The CDR3 DNA follows: TGTGCCAGCAGTCGAGACAACTTTGGCTACATCTTC. It translates to CASSRDNFGYIF.

This clonotype was counted a few times. The genes are TRBV2 and TRBJ2-2; D gene uncertain. Trimming took off 1 base at V and 7 bases at J, with 4 bases between the two ends. Per germline, CDR1 SNHLY and CDR2 FYNNEI. The CDR3 runs to 12 residues. The chain's CDR3 is CASSEGGGELFF. The CDR3 DNA reads as TGTGCCAGCAGTGAAGGAGGCGGGGAGCTGTTTTTT. The entire variable domain, with the rest obtained from reference TRBV2 and TRBJ2-2, is as follows: EPEVTQTPSHQVTQMGQEVILRCVPISNHLYFYWYRQILGQKVEFLVSFYNNEISEKSEIFDDQFSVERPDGSNFTLKIRSTKLEDSAMYFCASSEGGGELFFGEGSRLTVL.

This clonotype appeared a few times. The chain is built from TRBV27 and TRBJ1-5, with D possibly TRBD1 on 6 matching bases. The germline gives CDR1 MNHEY, CDR2 SMNVEV (reference sequence). The CDR3 totals 14 residues. V was shortened by 6 bases and J by 5 bases, with 14 bases between the two germline ends. The CDR3 sequence: CASRKLPGDQPQHF. DNA of the CDR3: TGTGCCAGCAGGAAACTACCAGGGGATCAGCCCCAGCATTTT.

This rearrangement joins TRBV4-1 to TRBJ2-2; tentatively, D is TRBD1 (5 bases). This CDR3 contains 17 residues. V lost 0 bases and J 0 bases, leaving 11 bases between the germline ends. Germline V gene sequence: CDR1 MGHRA, CDR2 YSYEKL. The CDR3 DNA sequence: TGCGCCAGCAGCCAAGACTTGGGGCTAGCGAACACCGGGGAGCTGTTTTTT. Translating gives CASSQDLGLANTGELFF.

The chain joins TRBV9 to TRBJ2-7, with TRBD1 matching 7 bases. Germline V gene lookup returns CDR1 SGDLS and CDR2 YYNGEE. Trimming removed 0 bases from V and 6 bases from J; junction bases left unmatched: 6. The CDR3 runs to 14 residues. CDR3 in amino acids: CASSVGTGSGEQYF. The DNA for the CDR3 is TGTGCCAGCAGCGTAGGGACAGGCTCGGGCGAGCAGTACTTC.

The chain links TRBV20-1 to TRBJ1-3, with 8 bases aligning to TRBD1. This CDR3 is 14 amino acids long. The V segment lost 0 bases and the J segment 4 bases; nucleotides outside the gene matches: 2. Germline V CDR1 and CDR2: DFQATT, SNEGSKA (reference sequence). CDR3 amino acids: CSARDAGGGNTIYF. Written as DNA, the CDR3 is TGCAGTGCTAGAGACGCAGGGGGCGGAAACACCATATATTTT.

This clonotype has a count of ten or more. The chain couples TRBV29-1 to TRBJ1-1, with D possibly matching TRBD1 (5 bases). The CDR3 is made up of 13 amino acids. V was cut by 7 bases and J by 5 bases, with 17 bases left in between. Looked up from germline, CDR1 is SQVTM and CDR2 is ANQGSEA. CDR3 nucleotides: TGCAGCGCCCGGGATGGGGGATGGACTGAAGCTTTCTTT. Translation gives CSARDGGWTEAFF.

This clonotype appeared many times. The rearrangement uses TRBV4-1 and TRBJ2-3, with D possibly matching TRBD1 (7 bases). In germline, CDR1 is MGHRA, CDR2 YSYEKL. The CDR3 consists of 16 residues. The V end lost 1 base, the J end lost 4 bases, and 15 bases lay between the germline ends. The CDR3 coding sequence is TGCGCCAGCAGCCAAGGGAGACAGGGAGGCGCAGATACGCAGTATTTT. Its translation is CASSQGRQGGADTQYF.